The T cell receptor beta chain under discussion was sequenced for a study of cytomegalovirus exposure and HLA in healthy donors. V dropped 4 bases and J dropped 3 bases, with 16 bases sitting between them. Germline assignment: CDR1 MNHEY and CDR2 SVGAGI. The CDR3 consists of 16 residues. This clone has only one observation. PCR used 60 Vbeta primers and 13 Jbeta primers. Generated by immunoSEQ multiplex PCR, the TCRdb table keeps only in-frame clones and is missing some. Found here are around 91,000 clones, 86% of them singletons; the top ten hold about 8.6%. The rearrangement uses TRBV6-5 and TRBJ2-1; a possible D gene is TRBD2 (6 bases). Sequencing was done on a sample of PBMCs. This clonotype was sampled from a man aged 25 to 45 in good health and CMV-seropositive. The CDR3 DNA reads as TGTGCCAGCAGTTGGGAGGCGAGAGCCCACTACAATGAGCAGTTCTTC. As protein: CASSWEARAHYNEQFF.